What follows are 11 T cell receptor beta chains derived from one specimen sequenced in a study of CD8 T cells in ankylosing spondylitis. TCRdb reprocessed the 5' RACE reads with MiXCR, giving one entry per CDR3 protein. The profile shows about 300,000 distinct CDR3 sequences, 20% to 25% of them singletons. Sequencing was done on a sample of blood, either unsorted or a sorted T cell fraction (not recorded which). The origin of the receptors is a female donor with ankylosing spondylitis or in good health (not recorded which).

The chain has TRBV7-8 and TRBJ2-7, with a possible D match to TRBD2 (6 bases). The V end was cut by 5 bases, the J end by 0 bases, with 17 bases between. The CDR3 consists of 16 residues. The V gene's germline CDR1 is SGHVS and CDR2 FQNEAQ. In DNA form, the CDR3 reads TGTGCCAGCAGCCCAAGGGGTCGGGGGAGCTCCTACGAGCAGTACTTC. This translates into CASSPRGRGSSYEQYF.

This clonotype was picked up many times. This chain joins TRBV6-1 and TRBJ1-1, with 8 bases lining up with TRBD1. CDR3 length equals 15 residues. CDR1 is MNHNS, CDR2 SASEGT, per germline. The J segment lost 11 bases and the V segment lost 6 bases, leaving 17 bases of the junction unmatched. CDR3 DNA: TGTGCCAGCAGCCCAGGGACAGGCCGAACTGCGGAGGCTTTCTTT. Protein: CASSPGTGRTAEAFF.

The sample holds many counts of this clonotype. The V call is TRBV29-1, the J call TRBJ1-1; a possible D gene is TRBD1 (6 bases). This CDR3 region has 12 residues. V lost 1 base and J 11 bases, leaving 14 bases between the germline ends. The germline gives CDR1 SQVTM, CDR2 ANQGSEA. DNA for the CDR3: TGCAGCGTTGAAGCCCGACAAGGGGGGGCTTTCTTT. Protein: CSVEARQGGAFF.

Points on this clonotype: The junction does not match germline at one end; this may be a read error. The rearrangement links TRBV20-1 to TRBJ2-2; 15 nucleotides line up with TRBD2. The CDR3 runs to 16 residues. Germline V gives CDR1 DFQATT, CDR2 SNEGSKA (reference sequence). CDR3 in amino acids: CCARRTSGRVTGELFF. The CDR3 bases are TGCTGTGCACGAAGGACTAGCGGGAGGGTCACCGGGGAGCTGTTTTTT.

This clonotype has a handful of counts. CDR3 sequence: CSARLAGGTPGEQFF. The CDR3 nucleotides are TGCAGTGCTAGATTAGCGGGAGGGACCCCGGGGGAGCAGTTCTTC. The chain links TRBV20-1 to TRBJ2-1; 11 bases are a match to TRBD2. Germline CDR1 DFQATT, CDR2 SNEGSKA (reference sequence). V lost 2 bases to trimming and J lost 10 bases; unmatched junction nucleotides: 10. The CDR3 covers 15 residues.

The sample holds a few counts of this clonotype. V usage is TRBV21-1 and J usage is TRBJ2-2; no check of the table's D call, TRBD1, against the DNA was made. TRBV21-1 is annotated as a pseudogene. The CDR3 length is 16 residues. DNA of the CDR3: TGTGCCAGCAGCAAAGTCGTGACAGGGGGCACCGGGGAGCTGTTTTTT. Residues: CASSKVVTGGTGELFF.

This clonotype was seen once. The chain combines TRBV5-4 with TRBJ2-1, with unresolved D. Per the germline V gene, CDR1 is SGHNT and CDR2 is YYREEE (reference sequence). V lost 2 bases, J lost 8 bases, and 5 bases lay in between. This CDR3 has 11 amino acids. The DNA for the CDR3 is TGTGCCAGCAGCTTCGCGGATGAGCAGTTCTTC. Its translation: CASSFADEQFF.

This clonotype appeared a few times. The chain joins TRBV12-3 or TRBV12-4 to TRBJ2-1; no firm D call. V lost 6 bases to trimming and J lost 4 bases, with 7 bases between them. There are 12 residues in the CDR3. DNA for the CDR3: TGTGCCAGCAGGAGGTCGTACAATGAGCAGTTCTTC. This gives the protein CASRRSYNEQFF.

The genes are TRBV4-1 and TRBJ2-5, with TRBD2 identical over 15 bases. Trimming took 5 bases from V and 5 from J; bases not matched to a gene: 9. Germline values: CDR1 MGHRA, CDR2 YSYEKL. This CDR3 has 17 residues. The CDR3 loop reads CASSSRTSGRADETQYF. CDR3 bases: TGCGCCAGCAGCTCCCGGACTAGCGGGAGGGCCGATGAGACCCAGTACTTC.

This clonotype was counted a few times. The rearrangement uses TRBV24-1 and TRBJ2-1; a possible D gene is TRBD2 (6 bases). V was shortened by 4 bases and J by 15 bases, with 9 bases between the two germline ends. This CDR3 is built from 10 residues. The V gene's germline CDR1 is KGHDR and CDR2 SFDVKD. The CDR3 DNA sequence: TGTGCCACCAGTGAGCGGGATTGGTTCTTC. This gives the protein CATSERDWFF.

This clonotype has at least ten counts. Here the CDR3 DNA reads TGTGCCAGCAGCCAAGGAGCGGGAGAAGAGACCCAGTACTTC. Translating it yields CASSQGAGEETQYF. This sequence joins TRBV4-2 and TRBJ2-5; TRBD2 matches 8 bases. The junction had 1 base not matched to a gene; V was cut back by 1 base and J by 3 bases. Germline V gene data show CDR1 as LGHNA and CDR2 as YNFKEQ. There are 14 residues in the CDR3.